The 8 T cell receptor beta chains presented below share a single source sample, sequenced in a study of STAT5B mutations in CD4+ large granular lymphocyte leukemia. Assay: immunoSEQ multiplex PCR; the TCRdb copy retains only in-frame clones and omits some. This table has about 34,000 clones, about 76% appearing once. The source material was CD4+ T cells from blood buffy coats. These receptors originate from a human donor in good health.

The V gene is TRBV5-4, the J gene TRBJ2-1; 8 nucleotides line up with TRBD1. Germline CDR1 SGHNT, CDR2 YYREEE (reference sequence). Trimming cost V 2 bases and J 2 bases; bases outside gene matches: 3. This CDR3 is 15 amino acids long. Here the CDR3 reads CASSLQGGTYNEQFF. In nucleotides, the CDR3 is TGTGCCAGCAGCTTACAGGGGGGAACCTACAATGAGCAGTTCTTC.

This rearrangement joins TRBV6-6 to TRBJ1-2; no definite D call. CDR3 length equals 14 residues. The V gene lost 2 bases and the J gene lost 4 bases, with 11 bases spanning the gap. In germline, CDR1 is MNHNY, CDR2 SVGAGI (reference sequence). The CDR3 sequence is CASSYGQVVYGYTF. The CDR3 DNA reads TGTGCCAGCAGTTACGGGCAGGTGGTCTATGGCTACACCTTC.

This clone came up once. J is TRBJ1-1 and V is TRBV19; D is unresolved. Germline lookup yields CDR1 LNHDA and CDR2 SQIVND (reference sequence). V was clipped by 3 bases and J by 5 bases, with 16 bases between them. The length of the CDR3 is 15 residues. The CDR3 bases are TGTGCCAGTAGTATTGGCCGGGGATGGAGGACTGAAGCTTTCTTT. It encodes CASSIGRGWRTEAFF. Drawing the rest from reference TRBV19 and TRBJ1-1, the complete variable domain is DGGITQSPKYLFRKEGQNVTLSCEQNLNHDAMYWYRQDPGQGLRLIYYSQIVNDFQKGDIAEGYSVSREKKESFPLTVTSAQKNPTAFYLCASSIGRGWRTEAFFGQGTRLTVV.

The CDR3 coding sequence is TGTGCCTGGAGCAGGGGTGTCTATGGCTACACCTTC. It yields the protein CAWSRGVYGYTF. V is TRBV30 and J is TRBJ1-2; tentative D call: TRBD1 (6 bases). Trimming left V 3 bases short and J 4 bases short, with 9 bases between. The CDR3 sequence is 12 residues long. From germline, CDR1 is GTSNPN and CDR2 SVGIG (reference sequence). The full variable domain, completed using reference TRBV30 and TRBJ1-2, is SQTIHQWPATLVQPVGSPLSLECTVEGTSNPNLYWYRQAAGRGLQLLFYSVGIGQISSEVPQNLSASRPQDRQFILSSKKLLLSDSGFYLCAWSRGVYGYTFGSGTRLTVV.

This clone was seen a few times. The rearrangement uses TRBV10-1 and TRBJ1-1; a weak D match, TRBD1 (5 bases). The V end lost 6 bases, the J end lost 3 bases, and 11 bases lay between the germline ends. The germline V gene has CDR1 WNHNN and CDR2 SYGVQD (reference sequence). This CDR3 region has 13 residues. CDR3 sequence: CASSVDSYTEAFF. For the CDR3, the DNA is TGCGCCAGCAGCGTAGACAGCTACACTGAAGCTTTCTTT.

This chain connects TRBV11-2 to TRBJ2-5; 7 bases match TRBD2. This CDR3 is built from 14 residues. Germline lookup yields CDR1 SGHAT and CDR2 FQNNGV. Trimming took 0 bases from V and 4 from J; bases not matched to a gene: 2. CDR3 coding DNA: TGTGCCAGCAGCTTAGACAGGGAGGGAGAGACCCAGTACTTC. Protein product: CASSLDREGETQYF.

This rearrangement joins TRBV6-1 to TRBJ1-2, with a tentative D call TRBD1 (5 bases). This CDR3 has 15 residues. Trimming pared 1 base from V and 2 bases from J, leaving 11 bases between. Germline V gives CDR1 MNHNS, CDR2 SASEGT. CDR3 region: CASSEGRGDNYGYTF. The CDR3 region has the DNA TGTGCCAGCAGTGAAGGAAGGGGCGACAACTATGGCTACACCTTC.

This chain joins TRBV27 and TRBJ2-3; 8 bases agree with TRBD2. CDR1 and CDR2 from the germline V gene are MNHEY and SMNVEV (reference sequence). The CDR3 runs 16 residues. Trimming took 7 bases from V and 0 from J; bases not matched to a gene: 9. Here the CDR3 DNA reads TGTGCCAGCAATTCCCGTAGCGGGACCAGCACAGATACGCAGTATTTT. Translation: CASNSRSGTSTDTQYF.